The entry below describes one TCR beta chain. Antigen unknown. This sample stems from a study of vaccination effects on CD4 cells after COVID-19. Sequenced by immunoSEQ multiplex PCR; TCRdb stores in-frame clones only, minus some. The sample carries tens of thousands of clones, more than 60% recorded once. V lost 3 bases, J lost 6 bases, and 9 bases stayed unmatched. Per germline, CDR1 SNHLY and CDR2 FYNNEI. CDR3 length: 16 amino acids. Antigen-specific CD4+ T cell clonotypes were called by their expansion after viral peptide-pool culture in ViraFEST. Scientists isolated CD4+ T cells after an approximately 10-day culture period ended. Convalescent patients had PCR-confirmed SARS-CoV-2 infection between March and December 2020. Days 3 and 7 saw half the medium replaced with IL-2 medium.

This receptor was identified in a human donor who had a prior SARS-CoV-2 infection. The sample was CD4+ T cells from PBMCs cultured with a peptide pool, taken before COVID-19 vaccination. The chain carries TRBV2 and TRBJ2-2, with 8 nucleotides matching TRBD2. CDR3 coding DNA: TGTGCCAGCAGTGATCTCGATCGGGGGGGGGCCGGGGAGCTGTTTTTT. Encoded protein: CASSDLDRGGAGELFF.